The clone carrying this T cell receptor beta chain has only a few counts. Its antigen is not known. The entry originates in a study of beta chain features in type 1 diabetes. As for the study in general: No age, gender or cell yield differences were seen between patients and healthy donors. Sorted cells, 90 million to 120 million in number, were examined across all samples.

Of the isolated RNA, all was reverse transcribed, and so the sequenced material was expressed TCRB transcripts. The study sequenced naive, central memory and regulatory T cell samples to an average of about 3.5 million reads. Repertoires were generated with immunoSEQ multiplex PCR, while TCRdb's copy carries only in-frame clones and drops some. The sample has a few hundred thousand clones, over 12% seen once; the top ten hold under 0.02%. Study results and caveats: Lower insertion and higher deletion counts appeared at VDJ junctions in type 1 diabetes patients.

This clonotype was obtained from a woman between 18 and 29 years old in good health. Sequenced input: naive CD4+ T cells from blood.

In DNA form, the CDR3 reads TGCGCCAGCAGCCAAGATAGAGGCTGGCTAGCGGGAGCTAACGACGAGCAGTACTTC. Translation: CASSQDRGWLAGANDEQYF. This sequence joins TRBV4-3 and TRBJ2-7; 10 bases align to TRBD2. Trimming removed 0 bases from V and 5 bases from J; junction bases left unmatched: 16. This CDR3 has 19 residues. The V gene's germline CDR1 is LGHNA and CDR2 YSLEER.